A selection of T cell receptor beta chains follows, all from one sample in a study of blood T cell repertoires in COVID-19. Here immunoSEQ multiplex PCR was the method, and the copy in TCRdb shows in-frame clones only, minus some. The sample includes roughly 150,000 clones, 85% to 90% of them seen just once. Sequences were obtained from peripheral blood. The receptors derive from a man aged 60 to 75 with active or convalescent COVID-19. Each CDR3 is given with its conserved first and last residue. D genes are given only for firm matches. Not every row has a clone size; where given, it reads once, few, many or a size class.

clone_size j_call d_call v_call cdr3_aa cdr3_nt
NA TRBJ2-3 TRBD2 TRBV5-4 CASSRPGTSGNTQYF TGTGCCAGCAGCCGTCCCGGGACTAGCGGAAATACGCAGTATTTT
once TRBJ1-2 NA TRBV3-1/TRBV3-2 CASSPTQGLDGYTF TGTGCCAGCAGCCCTACACAGGGTTTGGATGGCTACACCTTC
NA TRBJ1-2 NA TRBV3-1/TRBV3-2 CASSPTGGSYGYTF TGTGCCAGCAGCCCGACAGGAGGCTCCTATGGCTACACCTTC
NA TRBJ1-6 NA TRBV4-3 CASSQAPTAQARLHF TGCGCCAGCAGCCAAGCTCCTACCGCCCAAGCCAGGCTCCACTTT
NA TRBJ2-1 NA TRBV18 CASSYPSGLDNEQFF TGTGCCAGCTCATATCCCAGCGGTTTGGACAATGAGCAGTTCTTC
NA TRBJ1-4 NA TRBV6-5 CASRGTGGIEKLFF TGTGCCAGCAGAGGGACGGGAGGAATTGAAAAACTGTTTTTT
NA TRBJ1-5 NA TRBV6-2/TRBV6-3 CASSYRGRNQPQHF TGTGCCAGCAGTTACAGGGGCCGCAATCAGCCCCAGCATTTT
NA TRBJ1-1 NA TRBV29-1 CSVHRGFGTEAFF TGCAGCGTTCATCGAGGGTTCGGCACTGAAGCTTTCTTT
NA TRBJ2-3 TRBD1 TRBV18 CASSRDRGTADTQYF TGTGCCAGCTCACGGGACAGGGGTACCGCAGATACGCAGTATTTT
NA TRBJ1-6 TRBD1 TRBV6-5 CASSPGGDSPLHF TGTGCCAGCAGCCCAGGGGGCGATTCACCCCTCCACTTT
NA TRBJ2-1 NA TRBV7-3 CASSFSRNNEQFF TGTGCCAGCAGCTTCTCGCGCAACAATGAGCAGTTCTTC
NA TRBJ1-2 NA TRBV9 CASSDTDNPLRYTF TGTGCCAGCAGTGACACGGACAACCCCCTCCGCTACACCTTC
NA TRBJ1-3 NA TRBV7-2 CASLRTPSGNTIYF TGTGCCAGCCTCAGGACACCCTCTGGAAACACCATATATTTT
NA TRBJ2-3 TRBD2 TRBV29-1 CSVPSGSTDTQYF TGCAGCGTCCCTAGCGGCTCCACAGATACGCAGTATTTT
NA TRBJ1-4 NA TRBV19 CASSSDGRRDEKLFF TGTGCCAGTAGTTCCGACGGGAGGCGGGATGAAAAACTGTTTTTT
NA TRBJ2-3 TRBD2 TRBV7-2 CASSTSSGSDTQYF TGTGCCAGCAGCACCTCTAGCGGGTCAGATACGCAGTATTTT
NA TRBJ1-1 NA TRBV3-1/TRBV3-2 CASSQGLQPNTEAFF TGTGCCAGCAGCCAAGGGTTACAGCCGAACACTGAAGCTTTCTTT
NA TRBJ1-1 TRBD1 TRBV28 CASSLGQGWTEAFF TGTGCCAGCAGCCTAGGACAGGGTTGGACTGAAGCTTTCTTT
few TRBJ1-6 NA TRBV5-6 CASSFGGSYNSPLHF TGTGCCAGCAGCTTTGGGGGGTCCTATAATTCACCCCTCCACTTT
NA TRBJ1-6 NA TRBV5-1 CASSLAQGSNNSPLHF TGCGCCAGCAGCTTGGCGCAGGGGTCCAATAATTCACCCCTCCACTTT
NA TRBJ1-1 NA TRBV19 CASTSLAAGRFTEAFF TGTGCCAGTACCTCCTTGGCGGCAGGGCGATTCACTGAAGCTTTCTTT
NA TRBJ1-2 NA TRBV7-6 CASSLVAGNYGYTF TGTGCCAGCAGCTTAGTGGCAGGGAACTATGGCTACACCTTC
NA TRBJ2-7 TRBD1 TRBV5-1 CASSYPGQYSYEQYF TGCGCCAGCAGCTACCCGGGACAGTACTCCTACGAGCAGTACTTC
NA TRBJ2-7 TRBD1 TRBV7-9 CASSLPDRYEQYF TGTGCCAGCAGCTTACCGGACAGGTACGAGCAGTACTTC
NA TRBJ1-4 TRBD1 TRBV9 CASNLQGVDEKLFF TGTGCCAGCAACCTCCAGGGGGTAGATGAAAAACTGTTTTTT
NA TRBJ2-2 NA TRBV9 CASSKNPGVLSGELFF TGTGCCAGCAGCAAAAACCCGGGGGTTTTGTCCGGGGAGCTGTTTTTT
NA TRBJ1-3 NA TRBV6-6 CASSWFKGSSGNTIYF TGTGCCAGCAGTTGGTTTAAGGGGTCCTCTGGAAACACCATATATTTT
NA TRBJ1-1 TRBD1 TRBV28 CASSLQLPTGSNTQAFF TGTGCCAGCAGTTTACAACTACCGACAGGGTCGAACACTCAAGCTTTCTTT
NA TRBJ2-3 TRBD2 TRBV30 CAWSVGGPSGTDTQYF TGTGCCTGGAGCGTGGGAGGGCCCTCGGGTACAGATACGCAGTATTTT
NA TRBJ2-1 TRBD2 TRBV28 CASSLTPGTSGRNEQFF TGTGCCAGCAGTTTGACCCCTGGGACTAGCGGGAGGAATGAGCAGTTCTTC
NA TRBJ1-5 NA TRBV5-6 CASSTGNQPQHF TGTGCCAGCAGCACAGGGAATCAGCCCCAGCATTTT
NA TRBJ2-1 NA TRBV5-1 CASSLQGPGFGNEQFF TGCGCCAGCAGCTTGCAGGGGCCGGGGTTCGGGAATGAGCAGTTCTTC
once TRBJ2-3 TRBD1 TRBV6-6 CASRGTGGTDTQYF TGTGCCAGCAGGGGGACAGGGGGCACAGATACGCAGTATTTT
NA TRBJ2-5 TRBD2 TRBV3-1/TRBV3-2 CASSWLGGETQYF TGTGCCAGCAGCTGGTTGGGGGGGGAGACCCAGTACTTC
NA TRBJ1-2 NA TRBV28 CASSLQPGSGGYTF TGTGCCAGCAGTTTACAGCCAGGGTCAGGTGGCTACACCTTC
NA TRBJ1-4 NA TRBV7-9 CATSQGLNEKLFF TGTGCCACCTCACAGGGTCTTAATGAAAAACTGTTTTTT
NA TRBJ2-5 NA TRBV13 CASSLDREETQYF TGTGCCAGCAGCTTAGACAGGGAGGAGACCCAGTACTTC
NA TRBJ1-5 NA TRBV28 CASRTYRDSNQPQHF TGTGCCAGCAGGACTTACAGGGATAGCAATCAGCCCCAGCATTTT
NA TRBJ2-1 TRBD2 TRBV27 CASSLPMTSGRNEQFF TGTGCCAGCAGTTTACCTATGACTAGCGGGAGGAATGAGCAGTTCTTC
NA TRBJ2-3 NA TRBV4-3 CASSQVPGTDTQYF TGCGCCAGCAGCCAAGTTCCAGGGACAGATACGCAGTATTTT
NA TRBJ2-6 NA TRBV5-4 CASRLTTGISGANVLTF TGTGCCAGCAGACTAACAACAGGGATCTCTGGGGCCAACGTCCTGACTTTC